One sample yielded the 6 T cell receptor beta chains listed below, sequenced in a study of post-analysis software for immune sequencing data. These receptors' antigens are unknown. The study, taken as a whole, reports: Four to six TRBV segments, including TRBV5-6, TRBV5-1 and TRBV20-1, were more frequent in patients than controls.

Incorporated into the TCR beta cDNA libraries were unique molecular identifiers, which served to reduce PCR and sequencing biases. MiXCR was run by TCRdb on the PCR reads, yielding one entry per CDR3 protein. The sample holds about 430,000 distinct CDR3 sequences, roughly 38% seen once. The sequenced sample was blood. Source of these receptors: a girl aged 2-10 years with multiple sclerosis.

There are a few counts of this clonotype. V and J are TRBV6-5 and TRBJ2-7, with 11 bases aligning to TRBD2. Germline assignment: CDR1 MNHEY and CDR2 SVGAGI. There are 15 residues in the CDR3. V dropped 1 base and J dropped 7; count of bases not matched to a gene: 6. In DNA, the CDR3 is TGTGCCAGCAGTTACTTCCTAGCGGGGGGAGTGGAGCAGTACTTC. Encoded protein: CASSYFLAGGVEQYF.

V usage is TRBV12-3 or TRBV12-4 and J usage is TRBJ2-7; TRBD2 matches at 7 bases. With V trimmed by 4 bases and J by 6 bases, 12 bases remained unmatched. This CDR3 comprises 15 residues. The CDR3 spells CASSSRLAWGSEQYF. DNA of the CDR3: TGTGCCAGCAGTTCTCGACTAGCATGGGGCTCCGAGCAGTACTTC.

As to this clonotype: At one end, the junction sequence differs from germline, possibly due to a read error. The chain couples TRBV25-1 to TRBJ2-1; weak D call: TRBD2 (6 bases). Germline V gene data show CDR1 as MGHDK and CDR2 as SYGVNS. This CDR3 spans 14 amino acids. CDR3 protein: CASSGWEVRNGQFF. The CDR3 DNA reads as TGTGCCAGCAGTGGGTGGGAGGTGCGCAATGGGCAGTTCTTC.

V is TRBV7-2 and J is TRBJ2-7; 12 bases agree with TRBD2. The germline V gene encodes CDR1 SGHTA and CDR2 FQGNSA. This CDR3 contains 17 residues. The V segment lost 1 base and the J segment 2 bases; nucleotides outside the gene matches: 6. CDR3 coding DNA: TGTGCCAGCAGCTTAGAAGTTAGACTAGCGGGGGCCTACGAGCAGTACTTC. It translates to CASSLEVRLAGAYEQYF.

The chain carries TRBV28 and TRBJ2-7; 8 bases align to TRBD2. Judging by the DNA end, TRBJ2-5 fits better; the J call may be wrong. Germline assignment: CDR1 MDHEN and CDR2 SYDVKM. This CDR3 is 16 amino acids long. This CDR3 is CASSFSGAGVGETQYF. Here the CDR3 DNA reads TGTGCCAGCAGTTTCTCTGGAGCGGGAGTAGGGGAGACCCAGTACTTC.

This clonotype showed up just a few times. The chain joins TRBV29-1 to TRBJ2-5; no clear D gene. Matching the DNA end better, TRBJ2-7 makes the J call doubtful. This CDR3 contains 13 residues. The germline V gene has CDR1 SQVTM and CDR2 ANQGSEA. The CDR3 DNA sequence: TGCAGCGTTGAAGATATAGAGAATTACGAGCAGTACTTC. It specifies CSVEDIENYEQYF.